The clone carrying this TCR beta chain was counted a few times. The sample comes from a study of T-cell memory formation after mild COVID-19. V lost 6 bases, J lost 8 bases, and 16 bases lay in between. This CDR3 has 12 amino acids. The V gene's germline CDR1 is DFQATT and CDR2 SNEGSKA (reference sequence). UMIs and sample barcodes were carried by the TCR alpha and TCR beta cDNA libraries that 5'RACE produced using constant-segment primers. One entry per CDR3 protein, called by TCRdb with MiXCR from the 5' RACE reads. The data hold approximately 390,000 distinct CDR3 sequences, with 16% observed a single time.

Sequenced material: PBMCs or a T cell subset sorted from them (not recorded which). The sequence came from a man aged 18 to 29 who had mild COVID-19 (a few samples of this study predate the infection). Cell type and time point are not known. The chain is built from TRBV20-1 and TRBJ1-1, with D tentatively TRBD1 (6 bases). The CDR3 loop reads CSALDRDTEAFF. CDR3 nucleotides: TGCAGTGCCCTGGACAGAGATACCGAAGCTTTCTTT.